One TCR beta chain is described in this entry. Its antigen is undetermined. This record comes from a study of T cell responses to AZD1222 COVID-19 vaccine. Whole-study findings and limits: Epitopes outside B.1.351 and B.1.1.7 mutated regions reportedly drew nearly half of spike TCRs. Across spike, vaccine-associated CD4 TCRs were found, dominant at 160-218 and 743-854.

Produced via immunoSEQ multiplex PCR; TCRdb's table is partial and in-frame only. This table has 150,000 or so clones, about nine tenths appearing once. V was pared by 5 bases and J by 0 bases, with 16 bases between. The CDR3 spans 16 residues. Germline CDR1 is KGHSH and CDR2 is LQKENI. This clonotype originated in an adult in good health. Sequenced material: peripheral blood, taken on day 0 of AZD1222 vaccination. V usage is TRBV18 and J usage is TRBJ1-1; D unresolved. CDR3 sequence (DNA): TGTGCCAGCTCATTCAACACCATTCAGGTGAACACTGAAGCTTTCTTT. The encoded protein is CASSFNTIQVNTEAFF.